The T cell receptor beta chain described here comes from a study of cytomegalovirus exposure and HLA in healthy donors (dated by TCRdb to 2015 to 2018). About the study as a whole: An earlier analysis of some 600 of the donors reported approximately 260 Gb of sequence data and 117 million unique TCR beta sequences obtained from 180 million or so T cells. An early release that covered 640 HLA-typed donors contained 250 to 350 gigabases of sequencing data and 65 million to 100 million unique TCR sequences. Among the 398 genotyped donors, around 81% belonged to the genetic ancestry cluster associated with self-reported Caucasian donors. The study aimed to test whether cataloging public T cell receptors could reveal signatures of past pathogen exposure. The study profiled the T cell repertoires of under 700 subjects by immunosequencing and related them to cytomegalovirus serostatus. In addition to the first cohort of 666 subjects, a separate validation cohort of under 150 different subjects was used. The study combined high-throughput TCR immunosequencing, statistical association of individual TCRs with disease status, and machine learning to predict cytomegalovirus infection status. In a later analysis, previously published TCR beta repertoires from several hundred donors were re-analyzed and high-resolution HLA genotyping was added so that TCR occurrence patterns could be studied. In the later analysis, no new phenotypic data were used to find candidate immune exposures; instead, reliance was placed on TCR beta sequences and their occurrence across donors. To decide whether each TCR beta V gene segment behaved as functional or pseudogenic, an earlier analysis of some 570 of the donors relied on high-throughput TCR beta sequencing. Donor age, sex, ethnicity and CMV serostatus were collected together with the repertoire data. A later genetic analysis took genome-wide SNP genotypes for about three fifths of the roughly 670 donors and used that subset as a discovery cohort. All discovery cohort repertoires had been generated on a single sequencing platform. HLA typing covered class I and class II loci at four-digit resolution. The number of donors typed differed by locus, with roughly 620-640 for A, B, C, DRB1 and DQB1, more than 500 for DQA1, over 600 for DPA1, and around 460 for DPB1. Roughly 5 DR-DQ haplotypes were handled as single units for association and clustering, since linkage in the cohort was strong. Among about 370 genotyped donors of the cohort, an average of roughly 230,000 unique TCR beta nucleotide sequences was sequenced per donor, of which about 18% were non-productive.

CDR1 and CDR2 are read off the germline V gene (reference sequence) as LNHDA and SQIVND. The CDR3 covers 15 residues, taking in both the cysteine and the phenylalanine. Only CDR3 DNA remains: 45 bases, in frame from the first base. Trimming accounts for 4 bases at V and 6 bases at J, while the number of junction bases matched to no gene is 8. The cohort was made up of hundreds of healthy bone marrow donors. At the time of sampling, all cohort members were nominally healthy, though unrecorded immune exposures were likely present. The donor tested CMV seropositive, placing the donor among the 289 seropositive members of the cohort. Every donor gave a peripheral blood sample, and the peripheral blood mononuclear cells from that sample were used for TCR beta sequencing. The Qiagen DNeasy Blood Extraction Kit was used to extract genomic DNA from the blood cell samples. Library creation used the immunoSEQ multiplex PCR assay. For the multiplex PCR, a mixture combining 60 forward primers for TCR Vbeta segments and 13 reverse primers for TCR Jbeta segments was used. Amplification of the CDR3 region of rearranged TCR beta genes was performed with a multiplex PCR assay on genomic DNA. Amplified TCR beta libraries were sequenced as 87-base-pair reads on the Illumina HiSeq System. Regarding the original processing steps: A later analysis tallied some 79 million unique TCR beta chains across the 600 to 700 repertoires, and about 12 million of those chains were shared by two or more donors. To remove PCR and sequencing errors, raw reads were error-corrected and collapsed into unique sequences using a nearest-neighbor algorithm that merged closely related sequences. To assign V, D and J gene segments, CDR3 sequences were aligned to IMGT reference sequences. For a sequence to be retained, at least a six-nucleotide match to both a V gene segment and a J gene segment was required. Rearrangements were called productive when the CDR3 lacked stop codons and stayed in frame with V and J; all others were non-productive. Following IMGT convention, CDR3 was defined as the stretch from the second conserved V-encoded cysteine to the conserved J-encoded phenylalanine. The earlier analysis of 450 to 750 of the donors excluded any sequence lacking an unambiguous match to a single V gene segment. An earlier analysis of approximately 590 of the donors called V segments functional above 56.7% productive rearrangements and segregating when the between-donor standard deviation exceeded 5%. A statistical classification framework was built to diagnose cytomegalovirus status from the catalog of TCR beta chain sequences. V and J gene assignment, in a later analysis, came from comparing TCR nucleotide sequences with IMGT/GENE-DB human TR gene sequences. Using the TCRdist pipeline, a later analysis assigned CDR3 sequences along with most-parsimonious VDJ recombination scenarios. In a later analysis, each TCR beta chain was defined by its CDR3 amino acid sequence together with its V-gene family, and reads lacking a unique V-gene family were excluded. As a way to deal with suspected cross-contamination and a sequencing artifact, a later analysis dropped nearly 600 nucleotide sequences that were highly shared and had low generation probability. A later analysis calculated a clonal expansion index for each public chain from normalized within-repertoire ranks of inferred template counts. In a later analysis, generation probabilities were computed using a VDJ recombination model fitted to out-of-frame rearrangements, and the results were checked against IGoR. A later analysis scored TCR-TCR, TCR-HLA and TCR-CMV co-occurrence with hypergeometric tests, applying a repertoire-size bias correction to TCR pairs. A later analysis estimated false discovery rates by permuting HLA or CMV assignments 20 times. In a later analysis, co-occurring TCRs were grouped using DBSCAN, and TCRdist sequence similarity was added for clustering within HLA-allele-positive subsets. For co-occurrence clustering, repertoires with fewer than 30,000 or more than 120,000 public chains were excluded, along with roughly 5 repertoires with anomalous nucleotide sharing. TCRdb's version of the immuneACCESS table is confined to in-frame rearrangements and falls short of the full clone set. An unresolved V gene accounts for under half of the shortfall where checked; the remainder is of unknown origin. V and J calls and clone size follow that table, whereas D and trimming were derived from the DNA. The sample table lists roughly 150,000 clones, more than 65% of them with a count of one. The ten largest clones take up approximately 6% of the sample.

What the authors observed across the whole study: In a later analysis, 16,951 TCR beta sequences were associated with specific HLA alleles at a false discovery rate of 0.05. In a later analysis, the rate of TCR association differed among HLA loci, with DRB1 alleles having the most associated TCRs and HLA-C alleles having the fewest. Because counts were too low, about 17 rarely observed V segments, including chromosome 9 orphons, were excluded from the earlier analysis of under 650 of the donors. A later genetic analysis reported fewer N-insertions in productive TCRs among donors in an Asian-associated ancestry cluster than the roughly 700-donor mean. It was suggested by the authors that the approach could potentially be generalized to other disease states and immunological phenotypes. An earlier analysis of around 500 of the donors showed that most TCR beta V segments appeared in productive rearrangements either about 90% or about 30% of the time, which broadly matched IMGT annotations. According to a later analysis, most CMV-associated TCR beta chains appeared to be HLA-restricted, and the HLA associations seemed to be driven largely by CMV exposure. The 87-base-pair reads could not distinguish some IMGT-functional V segments, including TRBV6-2 and TRBV6-3, so those segments were excluded. In this cohort, only TCR beta chains were sequenced, and detectable features were limited by the absence of alpha or paired-chain data. Most TCR sequences were seen in very few donors, while some public TCRs were found in many individuals. A few of the identified cytomegalovirus-associated TCR beta chains were confirmed in vitro to be specific for cytomegalovirus antigens. The presence/absence analyses assumed that sequencing depth was roughly uniform across donors, and that assumption may not be true. Compared with equally common non-associated chains, HLA-associated TCR beta chains in a later analysis were more clonally expanded and had lower generation probabilities. In a later analysis, several top co-occurrence clusters were reported to appear linked to parvovirus B19, influenza, CMV and Epstein-Barr virus. The study gave a list of 150 to 200 TCR beta chains associated with cytomegalovirus. A further reported finding was that TCR beta sequences accurately predicted the HLA-A and HLA-B alleles for most subjects in the first cohort. A later genetic analysis associated a missense DCLRE1C variant with V-gene and J-gene trimming of TCR beta chains, and an independent cohort replicated the association. Assigning TCR associations to individual alleles was difficult when HLA alleles, especially DR and DQ, strongly co-occurred. The classifier was reported to diagnose cytomegalovirus status with high specificity and sensitivity in both the original cohort and the validation cohort. For the cohort, immune exposure information was limited to CMV serostatus. Because HLA typing was missing for some donors at each locus, association tests included only the typed subset. Correlated functional status among segregating V segments might be attributable to linkage disequilibrium, but an unknown experimental factor could not be ruled out. A cluster of highly shared sequence variants was judged likely to represent a technical artifact of the sequencing pipeline.

This clone was found once. Its target antigen remains unknown. Base-call qualities are not available, and no considerably larger clone is one nucleotide away. The chain uses TRBV19 and TRBJ1-2; TRBD1 aligns with 10 central bases. This TCR derives from a man between 25 and 39 years old in good health and CMV-seropositive. Material for sequencing was PBMCs. The CDR3 corresponds to CASSTMTGGDNGYTF. The nucleotides read TGTGCCAGTAGTACCATGACAGGGGGCGATAATGGCTACACCTTC.